A selection of T cell receptor beta chains follows, all from one sample in a study of cytomegalovirus exposure and HLA in healthy donors. Here immunoSEQ multiplex PCR was the method, and the copy in TCRdb shows in-frame clones only, minus some. This sample carries more than 95,000 clones, about four fifths of them seen once, and the ten largest clones take nearly 9.5%. Source material: PBMCs. The source is a woman between 45 and 65 years old in good health and CMV-seropositive. Both conserved end residues are part of each CDR3. A row's size may be missing; if present it is once, few, many or a size class.

V	J	size	CDR3
TRBV6-6	TRBJ1-2	once	CASSYFLGQGHGYTF
TRBV7-2	TRBJ2-1	.	CASSSQGTPYNEQFF
TRBV7-2	TRBJ2-7	.	CASSPWGGRFEQYF
TRBV6-5	TRBJ1-1	.	CASSRGALNTEAFF
TRBV7-2	TRBJ2-7	.	CASSLALGRGEQYF
TRBV2	TRBJ2-3	few	CASTQQGTDTQYF
TRBV11-3	TRBJ2-3	.	CASSSRGGGTQYF
TRBV7-9	TRBJ2-3	.	CASHQSGGSTDTQYF
TRBV7-8	TRBJ1-4	once	CASSLGRGRDGEKLFF
TRBV11-2	TRBJ2-7	few	CASSFGQGLGEQYF
TRBV4-2	TRBJ2-7	.	CASSLYPLAGGPDEQYF
TRBV29-1	TRBJ2-1	.	CSLISRQGRNEQFF
TRBV5-1	TRBJ2-3	few	CASSWGGATDTQYF
TRBV6-6	TRBJ1-2	.	CASSYLLVPRENTF
TRBV7-9	TRBJ1-5	.	CASSLLADQPQHF
TRBV6-5	TRBJ1-1	.	CASSYVLNTEAFF
TRBV27	TRBJ2-7	.	CASSFTGTGTYEQYF
TRBV7-2	TRBJ2-2	.	CASSLVGATGELFF
TRBV5-4	TRBJ2-5	.	CASSLGSSGVQETQYF
TRBV6-6	TRBJ2-7	.	CASNTGTSKIGEQYF
TRBV5-4	TRBJ2-3	.	CASSSGLAGTQYF
TRBV10-3	TRBJ2-3	.	CAISESGPGHTQYF
TRBV4-1	TRBJ1-1	few	CASSQDKEYGGAEAFF
TRBV4-3	TRBJ1-2	.	CASSQEQLWTGARYGYTF
TRBV28	TRBJ1-5	.	CASNKEGFGNQPQHF
TRBV7-9	TRBJ2-3	.	CASSTGLAYTDTQYF
TRBV9	TRBJ2-7	few	CASSVDPGTIFEQYF
TRBV6-6	TRBJ2-2	.	CASVTNIGELFF
TRBV7-9	TRBJ2-1	.	CASSGGEGGNEQFF
TRBV29-1	TRBJ2-5	.	CSVLRGKETQYF
TRBV10-3	TRBJ2-7	.	CAIAGNEQYF
TRBV9	TRBJ1-1	.	CASSFQVDTEAFF
TRBV4-1	TRBJ1-5	once	CASSQDPGVYSNQPQHF
TRBV7-2	TRBJ2-4	.	CASSSYRLAKNIQYF
TRBV5-1	TRBJ2-3	once	CASSWGASGRAEDTQYF
TRBV30	TRBJ2-7	.	CAWNDRGLNEQYF
TRBV2	TRBJ2-7	.	CASSVQAPYEQYF
TRBV6-1	TRBJ1-2	.	CASSESPGGYGYTF
TRBV18	TRBJ1-1	.	CASSPRQGEAFF
TRBV27	TRBJ1-5	.	CASSFSRGEGPQHF
TRBV6-6	TRBJ1-1	.	CASSTTGLNTEAFF